This entry is about one T cell receptor beta chain. This CDR3 is built from 15 residues. Unmatched junction bases numbered 4, after V lost 4 bases and J lost 0 bases. CDR1 is LGHDT and CDR2 is YNNKEL in the germline V gene (reference sequence). This entry is derived from a study of blood T cell repertoires in COVID-19. Study-wide background: Specimens from acute and convalescent COVID-19 originated in the United States, Italy and Spain.

Study processing details: Estimation of nucleated cell counts was performed using reference gene primer amplification. The assay was immunoSEQ multiplex PCR, and TCRdb's table has in-frame clones only and misses some. The DNA was the basis for D and trimming; V, J and clone size are from that table. The sample lists about 270,000 clones, around 86% occurring once. This receptor was obtained from a woman aged 60 to 75 who had recovered from COVID-19. The sample taken for sequencing was peripheral blood. The chain joins TRBV3-1 (or the pseudogene TRBV3-2) to TRBJ2-3; 7 bases map to TRBD1. CDR3 DNA: TGTGCCAGCAGCCCCGAGGGGGCTAGCACAGATACGCAGTATTTT. It is translated as CASSPEGASTDTQYF.